This TCR beta chain was retrieved from a study of T-cell memory formation after mild COVID-19. On the study more broadly: Clusters of TCRs were largely donor specific.

This CDR3 spans 15 amino acids. Per germline, CDR1 SGHAT and CDR2 FQNNGV. V lost 1 base, J lost 6 bases, and 13 bases lay in between. In regard to this clonotype: Its antigen is as yet unknown.

The study, taken as a whole, reports: Shrinking CD4+ clones resided mostly in CM and EM, and CD8+ ones in EMRA. Some SARS-CoV-2-responding clones were already detected in memory before infection. Balance between CD4 and CD8 was seen in clones contracting day 15 to 85, and a CD4+ lean was seen in later expanders.

MiXCR was run by TCRdb on the 5' RACE reads, yielding one entry per CDR3 protein. The data contain some 300,000 distinct CDR3 sequences, just under 20% of them singletons. Sample: PBMCs or a T cell subset sorted from them (not recorded which). The source is a young man who had mild COVID-19 (a few samples of this study predate the infection). Cell type and time point are not known. V gene TRBV11-2 combines with J gene TRBJ2-1; possibly TRBD1 for D (6 bases). CDR3 nucleotide sequence: TGTGCCAGCAGCTTAGGGACAGCCTCCCGCAATGAGCAGTTCTTC. It is translated as CASSLGTASRNEQFF.